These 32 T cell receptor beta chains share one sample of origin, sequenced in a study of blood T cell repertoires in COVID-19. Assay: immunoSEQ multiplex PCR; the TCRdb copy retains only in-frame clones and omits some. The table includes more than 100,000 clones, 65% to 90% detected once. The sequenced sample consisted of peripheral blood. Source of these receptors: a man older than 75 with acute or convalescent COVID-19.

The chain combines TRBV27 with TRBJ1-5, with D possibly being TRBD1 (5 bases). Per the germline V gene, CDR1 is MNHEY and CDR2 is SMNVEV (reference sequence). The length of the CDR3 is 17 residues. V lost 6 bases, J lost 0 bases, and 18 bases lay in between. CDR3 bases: TGTGCCAGCAGCTATATCGGGGGACGTTATAGCAATCAGCCCCAGCATTTT. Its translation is CASSYIGGRYSNQPQHF.

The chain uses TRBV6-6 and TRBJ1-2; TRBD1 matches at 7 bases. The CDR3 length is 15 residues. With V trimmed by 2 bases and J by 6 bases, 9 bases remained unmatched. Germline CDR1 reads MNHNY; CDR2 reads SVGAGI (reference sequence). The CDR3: CASSYPAGGKDGYTF. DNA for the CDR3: TGTGCCAGCAGTTACCCCGCAGGGGGGAAAGATGGCTACACCTTC.

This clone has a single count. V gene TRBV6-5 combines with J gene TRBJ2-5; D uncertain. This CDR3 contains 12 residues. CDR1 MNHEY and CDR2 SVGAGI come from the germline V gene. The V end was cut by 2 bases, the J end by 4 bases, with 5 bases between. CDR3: CASSYGPETQYF. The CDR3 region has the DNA TGTGCCAGCAGTTACGGGCCAGAGACCCAGTACTTC.

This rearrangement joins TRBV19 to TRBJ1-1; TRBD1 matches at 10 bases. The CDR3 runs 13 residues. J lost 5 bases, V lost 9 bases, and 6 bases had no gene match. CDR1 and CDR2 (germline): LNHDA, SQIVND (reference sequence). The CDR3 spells CASHRDRGTEAFF. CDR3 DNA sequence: TGTGCCAGCCACCGGGACAGGGGAACTGAAGCTTTCTTT.

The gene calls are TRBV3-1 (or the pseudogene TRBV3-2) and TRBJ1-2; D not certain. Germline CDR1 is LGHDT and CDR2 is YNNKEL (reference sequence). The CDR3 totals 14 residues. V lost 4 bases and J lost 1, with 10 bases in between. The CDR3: CASSPLEGNYGYTF. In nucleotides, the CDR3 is TGTGCCAGCAGCCCCCTGGAGGGTAACTATGGCTACACCTTC.

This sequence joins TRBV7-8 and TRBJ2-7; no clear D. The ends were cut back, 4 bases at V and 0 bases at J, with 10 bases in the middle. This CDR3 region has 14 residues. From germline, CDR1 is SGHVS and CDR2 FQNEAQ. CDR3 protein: CASSSSSSSYEQYF. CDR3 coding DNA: TGTGCCAGCAGCTCCTCTTCTAGCTCCTACGAGCAGTACTTC. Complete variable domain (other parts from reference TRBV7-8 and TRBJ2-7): GAGVSQSPRYKVAKRGQDVALRCDPISGHVSLFWYQQALGQGPEFLTYFQNEAQLDKSGLPSDRFFAERPEGSVSTLKIQRTQQEDSAVYLCASSSSSSSYEQYFGPGTRLTVT.

CDR3 loop: CASSLGGSSYNSPLHF. Written as DNA, the CDR3 is TGTGCCAGCAGCTTGGGAGGGAGCTCCTATAATTCACCCCTCCACTTT. The chain uses TRBV5-8 and TRBJ1-6; D is undetermined. CDR1 and CDR2 from the germline V gene are SGHTS and YDEGEE. This CDR3 has 16 amino acids. Trimming removed 0 bases at V and 0 bases at J, with 7 bases between.

CDR3 bases: TGTGCCAGCAGTTTACTAGCGGGGGGGGGCCAAGAGACCCAGTACTTC. Translating it yields CASSLLAGGGQETQYF. The rearrangement uses TRBV6-2 or TRBV6-3 and TRBJ2-5, with 13 positions matching TRBD2. V was clipped by 4 bases and J by 1 base; unmatched bases: 3. Germline-derived CDR1 and CDR2 are MNHEY and SVGEGT. The CDR3 is 16 amino acids.

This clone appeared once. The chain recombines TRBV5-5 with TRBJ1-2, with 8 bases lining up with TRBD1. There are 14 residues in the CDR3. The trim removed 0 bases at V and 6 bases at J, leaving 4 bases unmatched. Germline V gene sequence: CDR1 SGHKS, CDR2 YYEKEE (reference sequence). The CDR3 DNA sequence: TGTGCCAGCAGCTTGGGGACAGGGTACGATGGCTACACCTTC. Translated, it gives CASSLGTGYDGYTF.

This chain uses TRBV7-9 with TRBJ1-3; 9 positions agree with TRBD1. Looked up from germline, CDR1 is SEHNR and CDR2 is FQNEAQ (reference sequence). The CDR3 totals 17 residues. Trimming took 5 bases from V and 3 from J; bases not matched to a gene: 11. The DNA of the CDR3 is TGTGCCAGCAGCCCAGGACAGGGGCCGAGGATTGGAAACACCATATATTTT. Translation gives CASSPGQGPRIGNTIYF.

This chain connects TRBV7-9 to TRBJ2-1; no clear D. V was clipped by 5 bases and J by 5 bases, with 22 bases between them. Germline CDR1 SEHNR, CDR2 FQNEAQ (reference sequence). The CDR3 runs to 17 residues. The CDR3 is CASSQVFTRAHDNEQFF. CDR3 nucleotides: TGTGCCAGCAGCCAGGTCTTCACCCGCGCGCATGACAATGAGCAGTTCTTC.

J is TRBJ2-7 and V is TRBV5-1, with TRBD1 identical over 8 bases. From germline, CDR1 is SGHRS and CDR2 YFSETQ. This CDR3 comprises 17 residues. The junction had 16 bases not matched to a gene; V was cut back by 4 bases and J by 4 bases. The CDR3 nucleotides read TGCGCCAGCAGCCGGACAGGGCGATTGGGGGGCCGTTACGAGCAGTACTTC. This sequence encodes CASSRTGRLGGRYEQYF.

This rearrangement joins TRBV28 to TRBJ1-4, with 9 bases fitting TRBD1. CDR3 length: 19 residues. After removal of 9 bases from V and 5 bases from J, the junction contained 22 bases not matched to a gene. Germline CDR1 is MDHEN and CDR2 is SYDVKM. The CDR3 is CASLSSGTGLSVGNEKLFF. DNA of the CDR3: TGTGCCAGTTTATCCTCCGGGACAGGGCTGAGTGTGGGGAATGAAAAACTGTTTTTT.

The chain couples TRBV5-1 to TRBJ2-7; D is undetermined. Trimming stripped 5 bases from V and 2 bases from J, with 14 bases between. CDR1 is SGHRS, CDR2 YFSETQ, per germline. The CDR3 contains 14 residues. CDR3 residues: CASRRSEPAYEQYF. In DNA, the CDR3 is TGCGCCAGCAGGAGATCGGAGCCCGCCTACGAGCAGTACTTC.

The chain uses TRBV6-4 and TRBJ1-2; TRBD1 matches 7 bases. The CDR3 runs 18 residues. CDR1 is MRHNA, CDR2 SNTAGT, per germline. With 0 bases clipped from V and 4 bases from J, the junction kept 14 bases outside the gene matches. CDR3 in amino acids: CASSDSTDRVPSGYGYTF. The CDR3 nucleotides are TGTGCCAGCAGTGACTCGACTGACAGGGTCCCTTCTGGCTATGGCTACACCTTC.

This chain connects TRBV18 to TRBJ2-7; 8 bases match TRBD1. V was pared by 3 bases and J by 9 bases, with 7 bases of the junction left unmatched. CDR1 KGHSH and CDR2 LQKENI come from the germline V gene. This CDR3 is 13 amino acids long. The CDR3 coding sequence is TGTGCCAGCTCACCTGGACAGGGTCGGGTGCAGTACTTC. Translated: CASSPGQGRVQYF.

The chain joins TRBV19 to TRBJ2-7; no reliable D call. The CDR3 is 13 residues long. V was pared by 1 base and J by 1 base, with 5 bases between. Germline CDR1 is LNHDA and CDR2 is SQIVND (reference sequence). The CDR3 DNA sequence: TGTGCCAGTAGTATAGGCTATTCCTACGAGCAGTACTTC. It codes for CASSIGYSYEQYF. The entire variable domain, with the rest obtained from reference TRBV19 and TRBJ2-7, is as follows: DGGITQSPKYLFRKEGQNVTLSCEQNLNHDAMYWYRQDPGQGLRLIYYSQIVNDFQKGDIAEGYSVSREKKESFPLTVTSAQKNPTAFYLCASSIGYSYEQYFGPGTRLTVT.

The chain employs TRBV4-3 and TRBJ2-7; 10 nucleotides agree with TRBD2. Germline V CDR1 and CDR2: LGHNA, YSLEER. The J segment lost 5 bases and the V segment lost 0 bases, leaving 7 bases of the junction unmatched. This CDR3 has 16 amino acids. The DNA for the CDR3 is TGCGCCAGCAGCCAAGATACAAGCGGGAGGGCTAACGAGCAGTACTTC. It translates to CASSQDTSGRANEQYF.

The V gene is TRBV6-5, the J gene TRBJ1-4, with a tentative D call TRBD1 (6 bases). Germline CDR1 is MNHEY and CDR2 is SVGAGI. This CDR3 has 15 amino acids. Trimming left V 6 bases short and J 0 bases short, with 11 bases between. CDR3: CASSQGTPTNEKLFF. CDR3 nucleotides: TGTGCCAGCAGCCAAGGGACACCAACTAATGAAAAACTGTTTTTT.

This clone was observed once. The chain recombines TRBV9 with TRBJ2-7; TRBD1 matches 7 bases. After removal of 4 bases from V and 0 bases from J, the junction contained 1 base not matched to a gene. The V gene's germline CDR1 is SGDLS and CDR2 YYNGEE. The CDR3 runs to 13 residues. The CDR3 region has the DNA TGTGCCAGCAGCTCAGGGGGCTCCTACGAGCAGTACTTC. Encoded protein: CASSSGGSYEQYF.

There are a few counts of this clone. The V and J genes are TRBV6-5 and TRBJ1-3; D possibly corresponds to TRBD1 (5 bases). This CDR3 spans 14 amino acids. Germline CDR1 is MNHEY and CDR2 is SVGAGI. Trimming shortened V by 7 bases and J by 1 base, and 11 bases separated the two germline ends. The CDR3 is CASTIGDSGNTIYF. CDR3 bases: TGTGCCAGCACTATAGGGGATTCTGGAAACACCATATATTTT.

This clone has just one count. DNA of the CDR3: TGTGCCAGCAGCCAAGAACACCACGGGGAGACCCAGTACTTC. This translates into CASSQEHHGETQYF. The chain carries TRBV4-2 and TRBJ2-5; unclear D gene. V lost 0 bases to trimming and J lost 5 bases, with 10 bases between them. In germline, CDR1 is LGHNA, CDR2 YNFKEQ. This CDR3 region has 14 residues.

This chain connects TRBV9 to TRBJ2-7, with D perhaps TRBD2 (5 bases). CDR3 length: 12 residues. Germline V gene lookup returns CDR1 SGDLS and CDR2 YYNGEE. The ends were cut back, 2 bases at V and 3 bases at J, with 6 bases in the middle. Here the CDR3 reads CASSVSDYEQYF. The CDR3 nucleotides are TGTGCCAGCAGCGTTAGCGACTACGAGCAGTACTTC.

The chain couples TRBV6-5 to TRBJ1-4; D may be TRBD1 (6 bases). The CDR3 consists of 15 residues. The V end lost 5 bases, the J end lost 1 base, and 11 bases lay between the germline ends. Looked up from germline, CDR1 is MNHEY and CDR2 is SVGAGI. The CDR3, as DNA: TGTGCCAGCAGTACCAACAGGGTAACTAATGAAAAACTGTTTTTT. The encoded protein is CASSTNRVTNEKLFF.

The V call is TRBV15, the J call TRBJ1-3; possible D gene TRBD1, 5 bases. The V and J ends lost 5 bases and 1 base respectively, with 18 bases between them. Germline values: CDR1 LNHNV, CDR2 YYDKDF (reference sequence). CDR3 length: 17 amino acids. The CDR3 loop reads CATSGLEEGRSGNTIYF. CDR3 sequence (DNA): TGTGCCACCAGCGGACTAGAGGAGGGGCGTTCTGGAAACACCATATATTTT.

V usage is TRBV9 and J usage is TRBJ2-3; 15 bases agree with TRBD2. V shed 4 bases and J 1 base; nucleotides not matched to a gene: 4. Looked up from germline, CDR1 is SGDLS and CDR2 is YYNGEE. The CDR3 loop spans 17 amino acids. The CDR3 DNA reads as TGTGCCAGCAGCAGACGGACTAGCGGGAGGGGCACAGATACGCAGTATTTT. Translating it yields CASSRRTSGRGTDTQYF.

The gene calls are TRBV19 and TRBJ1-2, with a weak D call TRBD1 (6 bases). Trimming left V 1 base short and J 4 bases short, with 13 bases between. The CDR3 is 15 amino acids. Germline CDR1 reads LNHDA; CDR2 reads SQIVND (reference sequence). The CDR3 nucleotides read TGTGCCAGTAGTATAGCGGTTGGACAGCCCTATGGCTACACCTTC. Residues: CASSIAVGQPYGYTF. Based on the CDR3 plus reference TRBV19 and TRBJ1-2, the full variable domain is DGGITQSPKYLFRKEGQNVTLSCEQNLNHDAMYWYRQDPGQGLRLIYYSQIVNDFQKGDIAEGYSVSREKKESFPLTVTSAQKNPTAFYLCASSIAVGQPYGYTFGSGTRLTVV.

The CDR3 nucleotides are TGCGCCAGCAGCACATTGACTACAGGGGTAGGAACTGAAGCTTTCTTT. This codes for CASSTLTTGVGTEAFF. The J gene is TRBJ1-1, the V gene TRBV5-1, with 7 bases fitting TRBD1. The V gene end was trimmed by 4 bases and the J gene end by 5 bases; junction bases not matched to a gene: 14. Germline V lookup: CDR1 SGHRS, CDR2 YFSETQ. This CDR3 spans 16 amino acids.

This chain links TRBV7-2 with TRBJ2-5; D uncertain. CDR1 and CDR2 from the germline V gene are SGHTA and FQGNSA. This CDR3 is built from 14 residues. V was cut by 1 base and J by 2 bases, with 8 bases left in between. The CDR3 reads CASSLVMSQETQYF. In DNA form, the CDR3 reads TGTGCCAGCAGCTTAGTTATGTCGCAAGAGACCCAGTACTTC.

CDR3 nucleotides: TGCGCCAGCAGCCAAGATCCGGGGGGGGATAACACTGAAGCTTTCTTT. It yields the protein CASSQDPGGDNTEAFF. The rearrangement joins TRBV4-3 to TRBJ1-1; weak D call: TRBD1 (5 bases). The CDR3 is made up of 16 amino acids. Trimming removed 0 bases from V and 2 bases from J, with 13 bases in between. Germline CDR1 and CDR2: LGHNA and YSLEER.

Here the CDR3 reads CASSIVTGYNEQFF. The CDR3 DNA follows: TGTGCCAGTAGTATAGTGACAGGCTACAATGAGCAGTTCTTC. V and J are TRBV19 and TRBJ2-1; a possible D gene is TRBD1 (6 bases). V was cut by 1 base and J by 3 bases, with 7 bases left in between. The CDR3 spans 14 residues. Germline V gives CDR1 LNHDA, CDR2 SQIVND (reference sequence).

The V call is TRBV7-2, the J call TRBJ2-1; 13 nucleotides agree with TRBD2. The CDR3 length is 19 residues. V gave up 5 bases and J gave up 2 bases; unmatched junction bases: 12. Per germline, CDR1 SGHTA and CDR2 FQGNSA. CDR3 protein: CASSQPTSGRPTAYNEQFF. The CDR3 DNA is TGTGCCAGCAGCCAACCGACTAGCGGGAGGCCCACGGCCTACAATGAGCAGTTCTTC. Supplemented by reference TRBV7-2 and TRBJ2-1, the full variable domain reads GAGVSQSPSNKVTEKGKDVELRCDPISGHTALYWYRQSLGQGLEFLIYFQGNSAPDKSGLPSDRFSAERTGGSVSTLTIQRTQQEDSAVYLCASSQPTSGRPTAYNEQFFGPGTRLTVL.